Shown below are 7 T cell receptor beta chains from a single sample sequenced in a study of PD-L1 blockade in urothelial cancer. Repertoires were generated with immunoSEQ multiplex PCR, while TCRdb's copy carries only in-frame clones and drops some. This table has 100,000 to 150,000 clones, 86% appearing once. Time point indicated: peripheral blood 6 weeks after treatment start. The starting material was PBMCs, obtained around atezolizumab (anti-PD-L1) treatment. The source of these receptors is a man in his forties or fifties with urothelial cancer.

J is TRBJ2-1 and V is TRBV7-9; TRBD2 aligns across 9 bases. Germline lookup yields CDR1 SEHNR and CDR2 FQNEAQ (reference sequence). This CDR3 region has 16 residues. After removal of 4 bases from V and 7 bases from J, the junction contained 11 bases not matched to a gene. CDR3 DNA: TGTGCCAGCAGCTCGGGACTAGCAATGGGGCGGAATGAGCAGTTCTTC. Translating gives CASSSGLAMGRNEQFF.

The V and J genes are TRBV7-9 and TRBJ2-7, with 7 bases aligning to TRBD1. The J segment lost 3 bases and the V segment lost 7 bases, leaving 9 bases of the junction unmatched. The CDR3 totals 14 residues. The germline V gene encodes CDR1 SEHNR and CDR2 FQNEAQ (reference sequence). The DNA for the CDR3 is TGTGCCAGCACCCCTGCAGGGGGAATCTACGAGCAGTACTTC. This gives the protein CASTPAGGIYEQYF.

This rearrangement joins TRBV5-6 to TRBJ1-3, with unresolved D. Germline loops: CDR1 SGHDT, CDR2 YYEEEE. V lost 4 bases and J lost 0, with 17 bases in between. The CDR3 totals 17 residues. CDR3 bases: TGTGCCAGCAGCATTGGGAGCCCCATGAGCTCTGGAAACACCATATATTTT. It encodes CASSIGSPMSSGNTIYF. The complete variable domain, with remaining parts taken from reference TRBV5-6 and TRBJ1-3, reads DAGVTQSPTHLIKTRGQQVTLRCSPKSGHDTVSWYQQALGQGPQFIFQYYEEEERQRGNFPDRFSGHQFPNYSSELNVNALLLGDSALYLCASSIGSPMSSGNTIYFGEGSWLTVV.

This clone showed up just a few times. V gene TRBV7-9 combines with J gene TRBJ2-1; 7 positions match TRBD1. The CDR3 is 16 amino acids. Germline V gives CDR1 SEHNR, CDR2 FQNEAQ (reference sequence). V was clipped by 1 base and J by 3 bases; unmatched bases: 6. The CDR3 is CASSLVGRGNYNEQFF. The CDR3, as DNA: TGTGCCAGCAGCTTAGTGGGCAGGGGGAACTACAATGAGCAGTTCTTC.

The J gene is TRBJ1-3, the V gene TRBV5-6; D gene ambiguous. Germline-derived CDR1 and CDR2 are SGHDT and YYEEEE. V dropped 0 bases and J dropped 3 bases, with 10 bases sitting between them. The length of the CDR3 is 15 residues. The CDR3 spells CASSLASGSGNTIYF. CDR3 bases: TGTGCCAGCAGCTTGGCAAGTGGTAGTGGAAACACCATATATTTT. Supplemented by reference TRBV5-6 and TRBJ1-3, the full variable domain reads DAGVTQSPTHLIKTRGQQVTLRCSPKSGHDTVSWYQQALGQGPQFIFQYYEEEERQRGNFPDRFSGHQFPNYSSELNVNALLLGDSALYLCASSLASGSGNTIYFGEGSWLTVV.

The V gene is TRBV18, the J gene TRBJ2-1; 10 bases line up with TRBD2. V shed 3 bases, J shed 8 bases, and the junction held 4 bases outside the gene matches. CDR1 is KGHSH, CDR2 LQKENI, per germline. The CDR3 has 14 amino acids. CDR3 region: CASSPGLANYEQFF. The CDR3 DNA sequence: TGTGCCAGCTCACCGGGACTAGCGAACTATGAGCAGTTCTTC.

The rearrangement uses TRBV27 and TRBJ2-3; 9 positions agree with TRBD2. This CDR3 has 15 residues. Germline V gene sequence: CDR1 MNHEY, CDR2 SMNVEV (reference sequence). Trimming took 3 bases from V and 5 from J; bases not matched to a gene: 6. This chain's CDR3 is CASSLAGGPIDTQYF. CDR3 DNA: TGTGCCAGCAGTTTGGCGGGAGGGCCGATAGATACGCAGTATTTT.